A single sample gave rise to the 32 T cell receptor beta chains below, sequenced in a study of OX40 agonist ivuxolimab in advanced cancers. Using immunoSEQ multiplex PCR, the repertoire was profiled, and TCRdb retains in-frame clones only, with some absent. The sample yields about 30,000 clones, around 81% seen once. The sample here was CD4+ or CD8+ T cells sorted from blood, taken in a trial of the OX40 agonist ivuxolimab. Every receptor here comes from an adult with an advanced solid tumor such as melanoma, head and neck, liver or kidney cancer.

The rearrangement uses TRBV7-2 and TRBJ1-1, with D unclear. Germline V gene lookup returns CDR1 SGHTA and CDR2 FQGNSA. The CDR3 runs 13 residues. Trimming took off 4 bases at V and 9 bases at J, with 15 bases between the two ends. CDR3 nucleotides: TGTGCCAGCAGCTCACCACCGAGCATGCAAGCTTTCTTT. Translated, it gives CASSSPPSMQAFF.

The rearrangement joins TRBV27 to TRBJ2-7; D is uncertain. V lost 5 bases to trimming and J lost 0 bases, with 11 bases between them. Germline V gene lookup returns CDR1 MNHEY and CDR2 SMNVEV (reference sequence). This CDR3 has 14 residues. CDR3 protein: CASSPGLFSYEQYF. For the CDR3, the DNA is TGTGCCAGCAGTCCGGGCCTTTTCTCCTACGAGCAGTACTTC.

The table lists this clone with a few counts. CDR3 nucleotides: TGCGCCAGCTCCCGGACAGGGTCAGGTGAAAAACTGTTTTTT. Residues: CASSRTGSGEKLFF. The chain joins TRBV5-1 to TRBJ1-4; TRBD1 matches at 8 bases. CDR1 is SGHRS, CDR2 YFSETQ, per germline. There are 14 residues in the CDR3. V was pared by 7 bases and J by 7 bases, with 9 bases of the junction left unmatched.

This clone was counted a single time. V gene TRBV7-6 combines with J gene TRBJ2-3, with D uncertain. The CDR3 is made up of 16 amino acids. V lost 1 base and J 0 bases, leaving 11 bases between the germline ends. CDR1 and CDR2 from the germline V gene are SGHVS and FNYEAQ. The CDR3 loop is CASSLDGRSSTDTQYF. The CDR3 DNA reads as TGTGCCAGCAGCTTAGATGGGCGATCCAGCACAGATACGCAGTATTTT.

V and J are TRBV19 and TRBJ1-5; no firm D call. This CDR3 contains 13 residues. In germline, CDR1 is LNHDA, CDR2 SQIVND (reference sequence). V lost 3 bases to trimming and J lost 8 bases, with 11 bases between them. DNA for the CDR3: TGTGCCAGTAGTATTCGGCCCTATGAGCCCCAGCATTTT. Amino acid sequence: CASSIRPYEPQHF.

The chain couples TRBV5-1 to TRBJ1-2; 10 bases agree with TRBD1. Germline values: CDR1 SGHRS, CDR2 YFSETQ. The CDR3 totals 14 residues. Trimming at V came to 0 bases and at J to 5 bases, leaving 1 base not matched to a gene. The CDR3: CASSLGQGAYGYTF. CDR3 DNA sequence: TGCGCCAGCAGCTTGGGACAGGGGGCGTATGGCTACACCTTC.

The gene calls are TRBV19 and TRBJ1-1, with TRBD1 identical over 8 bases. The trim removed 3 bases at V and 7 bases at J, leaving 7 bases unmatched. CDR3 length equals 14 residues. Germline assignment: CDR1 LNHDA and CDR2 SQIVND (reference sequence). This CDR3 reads CASSIAGGYSEAFF. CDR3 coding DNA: TGTGCCAGTAGTATCGCAGGGGGCTATAGTGAAGCTTTCTTT.

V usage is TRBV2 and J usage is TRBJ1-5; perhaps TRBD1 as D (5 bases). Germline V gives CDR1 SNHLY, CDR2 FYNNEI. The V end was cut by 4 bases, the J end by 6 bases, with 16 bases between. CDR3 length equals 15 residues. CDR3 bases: TGTGCCAGCAGTGGGGACTCGGGGGTGGGTCAGCCCCAGCATTTT. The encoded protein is CASSGDSGVGQPQHF. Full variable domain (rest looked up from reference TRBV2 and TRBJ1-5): EPEVTQTPSHQVTQMGQEVILRCVPISNHLYFYWYRQILGQKVEFLVSFYNNEISEKSEIFDDQFSVERPDGSNFTLKIRSTKLEDSAMYFCASSGDSGVGQPQHFGDGTRLSIL.

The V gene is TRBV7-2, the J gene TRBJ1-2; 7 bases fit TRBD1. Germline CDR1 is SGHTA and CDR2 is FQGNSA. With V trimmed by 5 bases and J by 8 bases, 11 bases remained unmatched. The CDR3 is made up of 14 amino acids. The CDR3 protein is CASSQGGARYGYTF. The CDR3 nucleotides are TGTGCCAGCAGCCAGGGGGGGGCCAGGTACGGCTACACCTTC.

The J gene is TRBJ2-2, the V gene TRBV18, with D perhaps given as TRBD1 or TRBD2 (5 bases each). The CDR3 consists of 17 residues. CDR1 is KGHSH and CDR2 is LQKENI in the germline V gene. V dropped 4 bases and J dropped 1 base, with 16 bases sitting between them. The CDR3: CASSRSTRGLNTGELFF. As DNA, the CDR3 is TGTGCCAGCTCACGAAGTACCCGGGGCCTGAACACCGGGGAGCTGTTTTTT.

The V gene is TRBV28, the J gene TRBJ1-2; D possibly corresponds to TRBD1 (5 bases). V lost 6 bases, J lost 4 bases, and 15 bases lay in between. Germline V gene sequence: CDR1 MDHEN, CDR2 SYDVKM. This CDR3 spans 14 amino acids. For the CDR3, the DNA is TGTGCCAGCAGCTCCGGGACGGACCTCTATGGCTACACCTTC. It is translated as CASSSGTDLYGYTF.

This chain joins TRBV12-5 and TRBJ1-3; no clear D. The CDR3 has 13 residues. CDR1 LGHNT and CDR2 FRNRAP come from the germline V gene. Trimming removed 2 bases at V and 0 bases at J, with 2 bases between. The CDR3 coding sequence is TGTGCTAGTGGTTTGTCCTCTGGAAACACCATATATTTT. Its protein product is CASGLSSGNTIYF.

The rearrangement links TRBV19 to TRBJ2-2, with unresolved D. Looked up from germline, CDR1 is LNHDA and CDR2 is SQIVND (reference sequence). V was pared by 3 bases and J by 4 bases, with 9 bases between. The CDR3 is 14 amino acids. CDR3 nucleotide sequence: TGTGCCAGTAGTATGGAACGGATCACCGGGGAGCTGTTTTTT. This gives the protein CASSMERITGELFF.

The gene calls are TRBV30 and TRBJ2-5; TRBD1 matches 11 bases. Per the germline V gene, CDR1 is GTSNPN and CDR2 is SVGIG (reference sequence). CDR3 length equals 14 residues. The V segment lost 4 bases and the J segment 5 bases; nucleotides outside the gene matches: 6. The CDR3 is CAWTWTGGAETQYF. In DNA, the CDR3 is TGTGCCTGGACCTGGACAGGGGGCGCGGAGACCCAGTACTTC.

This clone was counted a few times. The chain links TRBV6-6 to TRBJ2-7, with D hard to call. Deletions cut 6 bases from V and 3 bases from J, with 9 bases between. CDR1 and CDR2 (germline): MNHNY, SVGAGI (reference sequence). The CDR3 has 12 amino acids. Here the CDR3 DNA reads TGTGCCAGCAGCTCTGGACGCTACGAGCAGTACTTC. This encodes CASSSGRYEQYF.

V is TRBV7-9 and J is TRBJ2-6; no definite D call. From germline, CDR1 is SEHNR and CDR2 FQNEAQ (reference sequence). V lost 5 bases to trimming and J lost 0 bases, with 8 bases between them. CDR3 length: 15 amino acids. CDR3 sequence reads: CASSVWGSGANVLTF. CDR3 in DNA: TGTGCCAGCAGCGTCTGGGGCTCTGGGGCCAACGTCCTGACTTTC.

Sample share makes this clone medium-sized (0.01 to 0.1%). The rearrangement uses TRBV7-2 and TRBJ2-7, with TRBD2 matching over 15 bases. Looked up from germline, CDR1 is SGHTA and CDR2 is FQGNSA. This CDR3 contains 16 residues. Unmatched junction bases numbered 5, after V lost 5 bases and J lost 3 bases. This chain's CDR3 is CASSPGLAGGVYEQYF. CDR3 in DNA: TGTGCCAGCAGCCCCGGACTAGCGGGAGGGGTCTACGAGCAGTACTTC. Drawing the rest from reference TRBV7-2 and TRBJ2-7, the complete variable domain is GAGVSQSPSNKVTEKGKDVELRCDPISGHTALYWYRQSLGQGLEFLIYFQGNSAPDKSGLPSDRFSAERTGGSVSTLTIQRTQQEDSAVYLCASSPGLAGGVYEQYFGPGTRLTVT.

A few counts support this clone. The CDR3, as DNA: TGTGCCAGCAGTGAACGGGGGGCCGGCTATGGCTACACCTTC. Protein: CASSERGAGYGYTF. This sequence joins TRBV2 and TRBJ1-2; D is possibly TRBD1 (6 bases). V was pared by 2 bases and J by 4 bases, with 11 bases between. The length of the CDR3 is 14 residues. The germline CDR1 and CDR2 sequences are SNHLY and FYNNEI.

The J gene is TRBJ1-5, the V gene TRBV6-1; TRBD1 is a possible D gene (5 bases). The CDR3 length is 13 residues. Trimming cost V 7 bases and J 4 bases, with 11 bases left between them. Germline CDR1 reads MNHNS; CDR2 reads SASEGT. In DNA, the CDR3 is TGTGCCAGCATGTGGGGGAGGAATCAGCCCCAGCATTTT. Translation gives CASMWGRNQPQHF.

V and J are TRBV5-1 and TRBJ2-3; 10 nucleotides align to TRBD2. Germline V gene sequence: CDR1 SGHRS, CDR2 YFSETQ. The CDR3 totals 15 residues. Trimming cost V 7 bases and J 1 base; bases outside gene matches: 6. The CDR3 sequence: CASSPTSGGTDTQYF. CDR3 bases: TGCGCCAGCTCGCCAACTAGCGGGGGCACAGATACGCAGTATTTT.

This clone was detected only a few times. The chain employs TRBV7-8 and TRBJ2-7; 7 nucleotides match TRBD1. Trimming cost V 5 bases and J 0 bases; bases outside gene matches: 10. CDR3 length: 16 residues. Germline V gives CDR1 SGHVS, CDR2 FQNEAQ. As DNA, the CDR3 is TGTGCCAGCAGCGCGTCCGGGACAGTCCTCTCCTACGAGCAGTACTTC. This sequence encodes CASSASGTVLSYEQYF.

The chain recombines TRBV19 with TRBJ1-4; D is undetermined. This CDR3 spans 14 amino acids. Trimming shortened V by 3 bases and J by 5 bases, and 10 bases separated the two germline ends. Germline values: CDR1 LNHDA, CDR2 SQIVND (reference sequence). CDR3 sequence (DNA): TGTGCCAGTAGTATGGCTGGCCTAAATGAAAAACTGTTTTTT. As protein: CASSMAGLNEKLFF.

The CDR3 protein is CASSPRGLAGGPNEQFF. CDR3 nucleotides: TGTGCCAGCTCACCTCGGGGACTAGCGGGAGGGCCCAATGAGCAGTTCTTC. V and J are TRBV18 and TRBJ2-1; 16 positions match TRBD2. Germline lookup yields CDR1 KGHSH and CDR2 LQKENI. This CDR3 spans 17 amino acids. V gave up 3 bases and J gave up 6 bases; unmatched junction bases: 5.

DNA for the CDR3: TGTGCCAGTCAAAAGACCCGCTTCCGATTAAACACAGATACGCAGTATTTT. Translation gives CASQKTRFRLNTDTQYF. The chain recombines TRBV28 with TRBJ2-3, with no clear D. Germline assignment: CDR1 MDHEN and CDR2 SYDVKM. V was clipped by 9 bases and J by 2 bases, with 24 bases between them. CDR3 size: 17 residues.

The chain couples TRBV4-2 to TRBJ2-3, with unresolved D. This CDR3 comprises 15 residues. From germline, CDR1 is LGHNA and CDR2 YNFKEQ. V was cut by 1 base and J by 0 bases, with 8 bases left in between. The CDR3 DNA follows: TGTGCCAGCAGCCAAGTAGGTGCTAGCACAGATACGCAGTATTTT. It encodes CASSQVGASTDTQYF.

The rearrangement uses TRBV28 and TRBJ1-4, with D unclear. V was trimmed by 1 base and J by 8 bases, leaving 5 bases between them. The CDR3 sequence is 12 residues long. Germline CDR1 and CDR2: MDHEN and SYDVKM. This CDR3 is CASSLYSEKLFF. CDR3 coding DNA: TGTGCCAGCAGTTTATACTCGGAAAAACTGTTTTTT.

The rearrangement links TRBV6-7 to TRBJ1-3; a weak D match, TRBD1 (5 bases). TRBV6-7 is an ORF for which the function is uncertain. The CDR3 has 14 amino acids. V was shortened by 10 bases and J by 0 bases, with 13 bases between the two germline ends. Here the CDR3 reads CANRRPHSGNTIYF. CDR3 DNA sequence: TGTGCCAACAGGAGGCCCCACTCTGGAAACACCATATATTTT.

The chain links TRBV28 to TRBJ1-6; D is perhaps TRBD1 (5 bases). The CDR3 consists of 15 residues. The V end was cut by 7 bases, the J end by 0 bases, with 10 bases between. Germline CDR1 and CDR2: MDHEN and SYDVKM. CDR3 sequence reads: CASKEGSSYNSPLHF. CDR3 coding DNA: TGTGCCAGCAAGGAGGGGAGCTCCTATAATTCACCCCTCCACTTT.

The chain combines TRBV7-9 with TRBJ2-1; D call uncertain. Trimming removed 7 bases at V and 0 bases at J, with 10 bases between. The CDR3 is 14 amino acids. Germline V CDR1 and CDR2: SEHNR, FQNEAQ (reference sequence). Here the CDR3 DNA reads TGTGCCAGCACACGGGCTAGCTCCTACAATGAGCAGTTCTTC. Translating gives CASTRASSYNEQFF.

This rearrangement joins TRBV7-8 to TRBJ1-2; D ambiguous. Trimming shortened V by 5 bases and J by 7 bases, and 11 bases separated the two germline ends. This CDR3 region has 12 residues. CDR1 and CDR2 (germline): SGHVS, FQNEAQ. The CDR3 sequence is CASSPLGSGYTF. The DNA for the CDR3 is TGTGCCAGCAGCCCCCTCGGCTCTGGCTACACCTTC.

The CDR3 DNA sequence: TGTGCCAGCAGCTTAGATTCCCTTAATTCACCCCTCCACTTT. Its protein is CASSLDSLNSPLHF. The chain recombines TRBV7-9 with TRBJ1-6, with D unclear. Trimming removed 1 base at V and 6 bases at J, with 7 bases between. Germline V lookup: CDR1 SEHNR, CDR2 FQNEAQ (reference sequence). The CDR3 extends over 14 amino acids.

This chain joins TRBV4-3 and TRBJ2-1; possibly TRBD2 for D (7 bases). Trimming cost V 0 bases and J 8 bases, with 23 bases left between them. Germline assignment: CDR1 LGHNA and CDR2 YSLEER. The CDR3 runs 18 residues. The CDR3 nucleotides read TGCGCCAGCAGCCAAGATATTGTCTTAGAATGGGGGGGCGATGAGCAGTTCTTC. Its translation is CASSQDIVLEWGGDEQFF.